What follows is one TCR beta chain and its context. Here immunoSEQ multiplex PCR was the method, and the copy in TCRdb shows in-frame clones only, minus some. This table holds approximately 340,000 clones, about 91% found once. This CDR3 region has 16 residues. Trimming cost V 2 bases and J 1 base; bases outside gene matches: 7. Germline CDR1 is SGHTA and CDR2 is FQGNSA. These data originate in a study of Ad26.COV2.S vaccination and SARS-CoV-2 variants. This receptor was obtained from a human donor who had recovered from COVID-19. J is TRBJ1-1 and V is TRBV7-2; 7 positions agree with TRBD1. The sequences come from peripheral blood, collected after recovery from COVID-19. The CDR3 DNA is TGTGCCAGCAGCTTAACTGCGACAGGGCAGAACACTGAAGCTTTCTTT. The encoded protein is CASSLTATGQNTEAFF.